Each of the 18 T cell receptor beta chains below was sequenced from the same sample in a study of cytomegalovirus exposure and HLA in healthy donors. The PCR was carried out with 60 Vbeta primers and 13 Jbeta primers. Data came from immunoSEQ multiplex PCR; TCRdb stores just in-frame clones and leaves some out. Listed are about 130,000 clones; around 2.7% falls within the top ten. The source material was PBMCs. These receptor sequences come from a man younger than 45 in good health and CMV-seronegative.

The chain combines TRBV11-2 with TRBJ2-5; 8 bases are a match to TRBD2. Looked up from germline, CDR1 is SGHAT and CDR2 is FQNNGV. V gave up 3 bases and J gave up 2 bases; unmatched junction bases: 5. The CDR3 has 15 residues. CDR3 sequence (DNA): TGTGCCAGCAGCTTTCTAGCGGGTATTCAAGAGACCCAGTACTTC. It is translated as CASSFLAGIQETQYF.

This chain uses TRBV10-2 with TRBJ2-5; TRBD2 matches at 11 bases. The closer fit of TRBJ2-7 to the DNA end suggests the J call may be wrong. The CDR3 is 18 amino acids. Looked up from germline, CDR1 is WSHSY and CDR2 is SAAADI. Here the CDR3 reads CASSEGASGRFGGGEQYF. The CDR3 DNA sequence: TGCGCCAGCAGTGAAGGCGCTAGCGGGAGGTTCGGTGGGGGCGAGCAGTACTTC.

The chain uses TRBV19 and TRBJ1-5, with a tentative D call TRBD1 (5 bases). Germline V gene sequence: CDR1 LNHDA, CDR2 SQIVND (reference sequence). Trimming removed 9 bases at V and 6 bases at J, with 18 bases between. The CDR3 sequence is 14 residues long. CDR3 nucleotide sequence: TGTGCCAGCCTGACGTCGGGGGGGGGTCAGCCCCAGCATTTT. Amino acid sequence: CASLTSGGGQPQHF.

The V gene is TRBV9, the J gene TRBJ2-7, with unresolved D. CDR1 and CDR2 (germline): SGDLS, YYNGEE. This CDR3 is 13 amino acids long. Trimming left V 3 bases short and J 3 bases short, with 10 bases between. This CDR3 is CASSASVGYEQYF. In DNA, the CDR3 is TGTGCCAGCAGCGCATCGGTCGGCTACGAGCAGTACTTC.

The chain joins TRBV7-9 to TRBJ2-1; D call uncertain. CDR3 length: 16 residues. V gave up 5 bases and J gave up 0 bases, with 14 bases separating them. The germline gives CDR1 SEHNR, CDR2 FQNEAQ (reference sequence). CDR3 sequence reads: CASSPPTVSSYNEQFF. Written as DNA, the CDR3 is TGTGCCAGCAGCCCCCCCACAGTGAGCTCCTACAATGAGCAGTTCTTC.

For the CDR3, the DNA is TGTGCCATCAGTGAGTCCCCTAGCGGGAGGTACGAGCAGTACTTC. This gives the protein CAISESPSGRYEQYF. The chain combines TRBV10-3 with TRBJ2-7; 11 bases are shared with TRBD2. With 0 bases clipped from V and 4 bases from J, the junction kept 2 bases outside the gene matches. The CDR3 totals 15 residues. Germline CDR1 reads ENHRY; CDR2 reads SYGVKD.

The gene calls are TRBV28 and TRBJ1-1; possibly TRBD1 for D (6 bases). CDR3 length: 15 amino acids. In germline, CDR1 is MDHEN, CDR2 SYDVKM. The germline V and J ends were trimmed by 0 bases and 5 bases, with 13 bases remaining between them. CDR3 DNA sequence: TGTGCCAGCAGTTTATGGCGGGGGGCGAGAACTGAAGCTTTCTTT. Amino acids: CASSLWRGARTEAFF.

The chain uses TRBV28 and TRBJ1-2; D ambiguous. V was cut by 3 bases and J by 1 base, with 6 bases left in between. Germline V gives CDR1 MDHEN, CDR2 SYDVKM. There are 13 residues in the CDR3. This CDR3 is CASSFPNNYGYTF. The CDR3, as DNA: TGTGCCAGCAGTTTCCCCAATAACTATGGCTACACCTTC.

This rearrangement joins TRBV6-6 to TRBJ2-7; TRBD1 might be the D (6 bases). Trimming removed 6 bases at V and 1 base at J, with 13 bases between. The CDR3 covers 14 residues. Germline CDR1 reads MNHNY; CDR2 reads SVGAGI (reference sequence). As DNA, the CDR3 is TGTGCCAGCAGACCGGAGGACAGTTCCTACGAGCAGTACTTC. This codes for CASRPEDSSYEQYF.

V and J are TRBV5-1 and TRBJ2-7; 7 positions agree with TRBD1. CDR1 and CDR2 (germline): SGHRS, YFSETQ. The CDR3 covers 14 residues. With V trimmed by 1 base and J by 7 bases, 8 bases remained unmatched. The CDR3 DNA reads as TGCGCCAGCAGCTTGTCGATAGGGGGCGAAGAGCAGTACTTC. Translating gives CASSLSIGGEEQYF.

This chain uses TRBV7-9 with TRBJ2-7; 11 nucleotides line up with TRBD2. The ends lost 7 bases at V and 5 bases at J; junction bases unmatched: 10. The CDR3 sequence is 15 residues long. Germline V gives CDR1 SEHNR, CDR2 FQNEAQ (reference sequence). The CDR3 here is CASTLVLAGVNEQYF. The DNA for the CDR3 is TGTGCCAGCACCCTGGTACTAGCGGGGGTAAACGAGCAGTACTTC.

The V and J genes are TRBV18 and TRBJ2-2; D is unresolved. The CDR3 runs to 14 residues. V lost 4 bases and J 0 bases, leaving 6 bases between the germline ends. The V gene's germline CDR1 is KGHSH and CDR2 LQKENI. CDR3 nucleotides: TGTGCCAGCTCACGCGTAGCGAACACCGGGGAGCTGTTTTTT. It codes for CASSRVANTGELFF.

V is TRBV19 and J is TRBJ1-2, with D perhaps TRBD1 (6 bases). This CDR3 is built from 14 residues. Trimming pared 7 bases from V and 8 bases from J, leaving 20 bases between. Germline CDR1 and CDR2: LNHDA and SQIVND (reference sequence). This CDR3 is CASTNPGQRRGYTF. The CDR3 DNA reads TGTGCCAGTACCAACCCGGGACAAAGGAGAGGCTACACCTTC.

This sequence joins TRBV5-1 and TRBJ2-3; 13 bases are a match to TRBD2. The V gene end was trimmed by 0 bases and the J gene end by 4 bases; junction bases not matched to a gene: 5. The CDR3 loop spans 17 amino acids. From germline, CDR1 is SGHRS and CDR2 YFSETQ. The CDR3 loop is CASSLEGTSGTPDTQYF. As DNA, the CDR3 is TGCGCCAGCAGCTTGGAGGGGACTAGCGGGACCCCAGATACGCAGTATTTT. Filled out from reference TRBV5-1 and TRBJ2-3, the complete variable domain reads KAGVTQTPRYLIKTRGQQVTLSCSPISGHRSVSWYQQTPGQGLQFLFEYFSETQRNKGNFPGRFSGRQFSNSRSEMNVSTLELGDSALYLCASSLEGTSGTPDTQYFGPGTRLTVL.

The chain links TRBV2 to TRBJ1-2, with D perhaps TRBD1 (5 bases). The CDR3 is 15 residues long. The germline CDR1 and CDR2 sequences are SNHLY and FYNNEI. The V gene lost 6 bases and the J gene lost 8 bases, with 22 bases spanning the gap. The CDR3 spells CASRPFGRGLGGYTF. The CDR3 DNA sequence: TGTGCCAGCAGGCCCTTTGGACGGGGGTTAGGAGGCTACACCTTC.

CDR3 sequence: CASSLVTGAGELFF. The CDR3 DNA follows: TGTGCCAGCAGTTTGGTGACAGGGGCCGGGGAGCTGTTTTTT. V gene TRBV28 combines with J gene TRBJ2-2; 8 positions agree with TRBD1. Trimming at V came to 3 bases and at J to 6 bases, leaving 3 bases not matched to a gene. The CDR3 sequence is 14 residues long. From germline, CDR1 is MDHEN and CDR2 SYDVKM.

The rearrangement links TRBV2 to TRBJ2-2; the match to TRBD1 covers 10 bases. J lost 6 bases, V lost 9 bases, and 13 bases had no gene match. Germline V CDR1 and CDR2: SNHLY, FYNNEI. This CDR3 contains 16 residues. CDR3 in DNA: TGTGCCAGTAACACCCAGTTGGACAGGGGGTCCGGGGAGCTGTTTTTT. Translation: CASNTQLDRGSGELFF.

The rearrangement uses TRBV11-2 and TRBJ2-2; TRBD2 matches at 10 bases. The CDR3 is made up of 15 amino acids. Germline CDR1 SGHAT, CDR2 FQNNGV. With 7 bases clipped from V and 4 bases from J, the junction kept 6 bases outside the gene matches. The DNA for the CDR3 is TGTGCCAGCACAAAGCGGGAGGGCCGCACCGGGGAGCTGTTTTTT. Translating gives CASTKREGRTGELFF.